This TCR beta chain was observed in a study of blood T cell repertoires in COVID-19. Study context: From T cells, B-cell-depleted T cells, or PBMCs came the material, which was cDNA or gDNA.

CDR1 is MNHEY and CDR2 is SMNVEV in the germline V gene (reference sequence). The CDR3 is made up of 14 amino acids. V shed 6 bases and J 7 bases; nucleotides not matched to a gene: 10. The study assigned cohorts using participant-reported clinical history. Those designated as exposed participants met a COVID-19 case within 2 weeks before study entry. Original processing notes: Estimation of nucleated cell counts was performed using reference gene primer amplification. The repertoire was sequenced with immunoSEQ multiplex PCR; TCRdb's copy has only in-frame clones and lacks some. The DNA was the basis for D and trimming; V, J and clone size are from that table. The sample consists of more than 300,000 clones, more than 85% of them appearing once.

Specimen: PBMCs or T cells enriched from blood (not recorded which). The J gene is TRBJ1-2, the V gene TRBV27; 8 nucleotides line up with TRBD1. The receptor was derived from a woman younger than 45 who had been exposed to COVID-19. DNA for the CDR3: TGTGCCAGCAGGGGACAGGTAGTTGGTAGTGGCTACACCTTC. Amino acids: CASRGQVVGSGYTF.